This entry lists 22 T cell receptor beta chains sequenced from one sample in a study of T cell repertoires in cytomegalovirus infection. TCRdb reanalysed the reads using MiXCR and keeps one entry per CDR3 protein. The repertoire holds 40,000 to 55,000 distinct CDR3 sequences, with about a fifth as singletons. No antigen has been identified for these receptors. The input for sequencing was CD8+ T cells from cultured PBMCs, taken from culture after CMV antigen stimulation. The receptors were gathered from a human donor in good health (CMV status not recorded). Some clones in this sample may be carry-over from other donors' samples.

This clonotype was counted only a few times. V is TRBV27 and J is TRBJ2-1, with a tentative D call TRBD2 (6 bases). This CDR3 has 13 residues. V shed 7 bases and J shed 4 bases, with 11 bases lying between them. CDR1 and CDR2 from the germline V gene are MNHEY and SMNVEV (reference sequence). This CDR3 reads CASMGRLYNEQFF. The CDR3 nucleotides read TGTGCCAGCATGGGGAGGCTGTACAATGAGCAGTTCTTC.

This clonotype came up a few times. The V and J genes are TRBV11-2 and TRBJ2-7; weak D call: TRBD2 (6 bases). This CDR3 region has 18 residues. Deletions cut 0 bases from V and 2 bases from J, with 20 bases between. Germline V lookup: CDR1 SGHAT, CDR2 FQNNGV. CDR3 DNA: TGTGCCAGCAGCTTAGACCAGGAGTGGACTACCCCGACCTACGAGCAGTACTTC. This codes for CASSLDQEWTTPTYEQYF.

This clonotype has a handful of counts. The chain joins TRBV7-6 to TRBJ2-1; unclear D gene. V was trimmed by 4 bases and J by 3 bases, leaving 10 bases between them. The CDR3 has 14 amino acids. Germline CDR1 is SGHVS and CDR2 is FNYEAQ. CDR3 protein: CASSSLGLYNEQFF. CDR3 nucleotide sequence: TGTGCCAGCAGCTCCCTGGGTCTCTACAATGAGCAGTTCTTC.

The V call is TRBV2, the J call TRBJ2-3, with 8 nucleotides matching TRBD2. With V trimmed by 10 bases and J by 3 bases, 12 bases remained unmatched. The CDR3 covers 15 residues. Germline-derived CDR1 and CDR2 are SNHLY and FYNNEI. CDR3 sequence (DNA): TGTGCCACCCGGACCGCGGGGGGAGAGACAGATACGCAGTATTTT. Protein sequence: CATRTAGGETDTQYF.

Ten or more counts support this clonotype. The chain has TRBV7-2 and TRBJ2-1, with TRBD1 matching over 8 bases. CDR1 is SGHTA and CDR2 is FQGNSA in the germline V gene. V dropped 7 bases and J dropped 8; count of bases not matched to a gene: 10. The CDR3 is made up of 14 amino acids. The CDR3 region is CASTRTAGGYEQFF. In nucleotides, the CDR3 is TGTGCCAGCACCCGAACGGCAGGGGGCTATGAGCAGTTCTTC.

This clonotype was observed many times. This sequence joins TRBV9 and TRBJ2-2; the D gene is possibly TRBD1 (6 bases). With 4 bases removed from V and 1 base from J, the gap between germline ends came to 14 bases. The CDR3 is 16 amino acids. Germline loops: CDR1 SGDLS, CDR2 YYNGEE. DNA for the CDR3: TGTGCCAGCAGCCCCAAGGGACACCAGAACACCGGGGAGCTGTTTTTT. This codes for CASSPKGHQNTGELFF.

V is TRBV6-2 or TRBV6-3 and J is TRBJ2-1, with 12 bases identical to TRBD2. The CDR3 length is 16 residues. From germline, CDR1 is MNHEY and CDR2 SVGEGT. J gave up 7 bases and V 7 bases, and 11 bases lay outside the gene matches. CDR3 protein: CASTFRTSGTENEQFF. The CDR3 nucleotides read TGTGCCAGCACCTTTCGGACTAGCGGGACCGAGAATGAGCAGTTCTTC.

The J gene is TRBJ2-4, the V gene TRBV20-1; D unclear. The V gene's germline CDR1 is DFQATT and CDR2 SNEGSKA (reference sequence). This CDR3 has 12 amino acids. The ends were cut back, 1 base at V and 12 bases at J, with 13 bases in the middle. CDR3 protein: CSARVRDLAQYF. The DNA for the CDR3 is TGCAGTGCTAGAGTAAGGGATCTGGCTCAGTACTTC.

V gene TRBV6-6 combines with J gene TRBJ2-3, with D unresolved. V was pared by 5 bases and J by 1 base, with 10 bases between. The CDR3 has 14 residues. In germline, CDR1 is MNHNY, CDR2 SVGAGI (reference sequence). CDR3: CASSGLRGTDTQYF. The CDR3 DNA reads TGTGCCAGCAGTGGTCTCCGAGGCACAGATACGCAGTATTTT.

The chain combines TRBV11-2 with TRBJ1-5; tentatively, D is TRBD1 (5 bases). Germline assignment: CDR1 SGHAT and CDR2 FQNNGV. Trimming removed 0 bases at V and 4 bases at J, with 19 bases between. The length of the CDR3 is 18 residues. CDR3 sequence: CASSLDHADSSPNQPQHF. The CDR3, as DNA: TGTGCCAGCAGCTTAGATCATGCTGACAGCTCTCCAAATCAGCCCCAGCATTTT.

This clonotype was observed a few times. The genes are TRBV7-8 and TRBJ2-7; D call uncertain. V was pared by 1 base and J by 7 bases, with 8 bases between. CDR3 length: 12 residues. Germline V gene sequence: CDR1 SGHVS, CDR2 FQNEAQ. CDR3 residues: CASSLGLEEQYF. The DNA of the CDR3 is TGTGCCAGCAGCTTAGGTCTGGAGGAGCAGTACTTC.

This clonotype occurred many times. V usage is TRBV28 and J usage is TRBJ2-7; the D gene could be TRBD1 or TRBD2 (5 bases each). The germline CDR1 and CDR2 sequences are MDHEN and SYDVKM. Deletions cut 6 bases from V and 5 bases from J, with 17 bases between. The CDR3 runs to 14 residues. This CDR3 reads CASSPGAAGNEQYF. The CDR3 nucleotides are TGTGCCAGCAGCCCCGGGGCGGCTGGGAACGAGCAGTACTTC. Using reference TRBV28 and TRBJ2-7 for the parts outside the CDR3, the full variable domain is DVKVTQSSRYLVKRTGEKVFLECVQDMDHENMFWYRQDPGLGLRLIYFSYDVKMKEKGDIPEGYSVSREKKERFSLILESASTNQTSMYLCASSPGAAGNEQYFGPGTRLTVT.

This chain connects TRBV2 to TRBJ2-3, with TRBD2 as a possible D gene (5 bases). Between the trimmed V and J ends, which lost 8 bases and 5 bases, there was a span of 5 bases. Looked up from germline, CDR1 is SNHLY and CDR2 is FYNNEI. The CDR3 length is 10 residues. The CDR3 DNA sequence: TGTGCCAGCGGGAGAGATACGCAGTATTTT. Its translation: CASGRDTQYF.

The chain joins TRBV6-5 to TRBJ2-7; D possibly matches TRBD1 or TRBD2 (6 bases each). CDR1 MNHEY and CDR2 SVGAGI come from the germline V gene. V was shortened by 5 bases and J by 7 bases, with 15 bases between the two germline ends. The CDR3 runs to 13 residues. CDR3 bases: TGTGCCAGCAGTAGGGGGGATGCGATGGAGCAGTACTTC. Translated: CASSRGDAMEQYF.

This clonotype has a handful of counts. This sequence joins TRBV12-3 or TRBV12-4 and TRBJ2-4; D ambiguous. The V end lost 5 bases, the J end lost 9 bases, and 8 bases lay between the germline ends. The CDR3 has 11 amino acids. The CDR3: CASSAVGIQYF. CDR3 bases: TGTGCCAGCAGTGCAGTTGGCATTCAGTACTTC.

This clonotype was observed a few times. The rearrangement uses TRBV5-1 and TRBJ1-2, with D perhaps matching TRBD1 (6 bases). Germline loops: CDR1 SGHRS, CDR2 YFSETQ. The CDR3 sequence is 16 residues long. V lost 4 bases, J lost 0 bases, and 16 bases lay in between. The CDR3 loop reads CASSPLGAGANYGYTF. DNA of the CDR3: TGCGCCAGCAGCCCCCTTGGGGCAGGGGCTAACTATGGCTACACCTTC.

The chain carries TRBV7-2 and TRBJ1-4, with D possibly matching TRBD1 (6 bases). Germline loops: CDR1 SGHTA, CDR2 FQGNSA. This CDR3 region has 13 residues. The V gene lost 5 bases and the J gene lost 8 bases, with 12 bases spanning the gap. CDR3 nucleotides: TGTGCCAGCAGCCAGAACAGGGAGGAAAAACTGTTTTTT. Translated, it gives CASSQNREEKLFF. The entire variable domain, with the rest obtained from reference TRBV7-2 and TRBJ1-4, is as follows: GAGVSQSPSNKVTEKGKDVELRCDPISGHTALYWYRQSLGQGLEFLIYFQGNSAPDKSGLPSDRFSAERTGGSVSTLTIQRTQQEDSAVYLCASSQNREEKLFFGSGTQLSVL.

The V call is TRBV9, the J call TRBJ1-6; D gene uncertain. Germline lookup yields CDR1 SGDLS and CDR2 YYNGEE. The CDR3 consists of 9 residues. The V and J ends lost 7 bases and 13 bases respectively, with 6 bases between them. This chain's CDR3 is CASGEPLHF. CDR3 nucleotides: TGTGCCAGCGGGGAGCCCCTCCACTTT.

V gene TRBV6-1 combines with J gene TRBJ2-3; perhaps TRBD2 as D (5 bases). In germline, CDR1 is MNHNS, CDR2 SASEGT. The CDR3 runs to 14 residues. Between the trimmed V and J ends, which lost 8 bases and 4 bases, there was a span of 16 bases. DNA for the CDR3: TGTGCCAGCGGTCGGGAAGGGCGACCAGATACGCAGTATTTT. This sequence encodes CASGREGRPDTQYF.

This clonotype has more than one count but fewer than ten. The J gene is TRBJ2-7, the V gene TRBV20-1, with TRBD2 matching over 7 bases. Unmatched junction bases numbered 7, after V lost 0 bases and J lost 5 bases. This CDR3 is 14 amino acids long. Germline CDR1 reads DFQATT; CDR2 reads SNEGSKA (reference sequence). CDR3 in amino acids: CSARDPGRHHEQYF. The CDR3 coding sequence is TGCAGTGCTAGAGATCCCGGGAGGCACCACGAGCAGTACTTC.

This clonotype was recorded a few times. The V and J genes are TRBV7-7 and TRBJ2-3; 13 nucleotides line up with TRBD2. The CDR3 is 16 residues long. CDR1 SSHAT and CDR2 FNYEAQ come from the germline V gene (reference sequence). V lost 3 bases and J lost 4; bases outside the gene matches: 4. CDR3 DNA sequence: TGTGCCAGCAGCTTCACTAGCGGGGGGGCCGCAGATACGCAGTATTTT. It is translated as CASSFTSGGAADTQYF.

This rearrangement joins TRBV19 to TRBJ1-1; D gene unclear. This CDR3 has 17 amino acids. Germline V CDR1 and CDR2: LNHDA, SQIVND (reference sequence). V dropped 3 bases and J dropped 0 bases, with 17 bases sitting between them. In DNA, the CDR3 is TGTGCCAGTAGTATCAGTCGACGGAGGAACATGAACACTGAAGCTTTCTTT. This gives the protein CASSISRRRNMNTEAFF.